Presented here are 15 T cell receptor beta chains from one specimen sequenced in a study of beta chain features in type 1 diabetes. Since all of the isolated RNA was reverse transcribed, expressed TCRB transcripts were what got sequenced. The repertoire was sequenced with immunoSEQ multiplex PCR; TCRdb's copy has only in-frame clones and lacks some. The top ten clones hold 0.065% of a sample with hundreds of thousands of clones, about 30% of them seen once. The source material was naive CD4+ T cells from blood. The receptors shown here come from a man younger than 35 in good health.

This clone was observed a handful of times. The chain combines TRBV29-1 with TRBJ2-1; 9 bases fit TRBD2. V lost 1 base to trimming and J lost 7 bases; unmatched junction nucleotides: 11. From germline, CDR1 is SQVTM and CDR2 ANQGSEA. CDR3 size: 16 residues. This CDR3 is CSVEGMRREGRNEQFF. As DNA, the CDR3 is TGCAGCGTTGAAGGGATGAGGCGGGAGGGCCGGAATGAGCAGTTCTTC.

The V and J genes are TRBV29-1 and TRBJ1-4; D is uncertain. With 1 base removed from V and 8 bases from J, the gap between germline ends came to 5 bases. CDR1 is SQVTM, CDR2 ANQGSEA, per germline. This CDR3 is built from 11 residues. CDR3 nucleotide sequence: TGCAGCGTTGAAGTGGGAGAAAAACTGTTTTTT. Translation gives CSVEVGEKLFF.

In its sample, this clone was seen a few times. The chain combines TRBV5-6 with TRBJ2-7; D possibly uses TRBD1 or TRBD2 (5 bases each). Germline values: CDR1 SGHDT, CDR2 YYEEEE. V was pared by 2 bases and J by 4 bases, with 7 bases between. The CDR3 spans 12 residues. CDR3 DNA sequence: TGTGCCAGCAGCTTCGGGGCTTACGAGCAGTACTTC. It is translated as CASSFGAYEQYF. Looking up the rest from reference TRBV5-6 and TRBJ2-7 gives the full variable domain: DAGVTQSPTHLIKTRGQQVTLRCSPKSGHDTVSWYQQALGQGPQFIFQYYEEEERQRGNFPDRFSGHQFPNYSSELNVNALLLGDSALYLCASSFGAYEQYFGPGTRLTVT.

This clone has just a few counts. V is TRBV15 and J is TRBJ2-3; 9 nucleotides match TRBD2. The CDR3 is 14 amino acids. Germline CDR1 LNHNV, CDR2 YYDKDF (reference sequence). The V segment lost 6 bases and the J segment 4 bases; nucleotides outside the gene matches: 5. In nucleotides, the CDR3 is TGTGCCACCAGTAAGCGCGGGAGGGCAGATACGCAGTATTTT. This gives the protein CATSKRGRADTQYF.

This clone was picked up a small number of times. The chain is built from TRBV9 and TRBJ2-7, with D unclear. There are 14 residues in the CDR3. Germline V gene data show CDR1 as SGDLS and CDR2 as YYNGEE. V gave up 0 bases and J gave up 5 bases, with 12 bases separating them. This chain's CDR3 is CASSVDSYFNEQYF. The CDR3 DNA reads as TGTGCCAGCAGCGTAGACTCGTATTTTAACGAGCAGTACTTC.

The chain joins TRBV2 to TRBJ2-1; D is possibly TRBD2 (5 bases). The CDR3 is 14 amino acids. V lost 7 bases, J lost 4 bases, and 14 bases lay in between. CDR1 and CDR2 (germline): SNHLY, FYNNEI. This CDR3 is CASTLLETYNEQFF. In DNA form, the CDR3 reads TGTGCCAGCACCCTACTAGAAACTTACAATGAGCAGTTCTTC.

The chain joins TRBV27 to TRBJ1-5, with D possibly being TRBD1 (6 bases). CDR1 is MNHEY and CDR2 is SMNVEV in the germline V gene (reference sequence). The CDR3 loop spans 11 amino acids. Trimming removed 6 bases from V and 12 bases from J, with 12 bases in between. CDR3 in amino acids: CASRKGDRQHF. In DNA form, the CDR3 reads TGTGCCAGCAGAAAGGGGGACCGCCAGCATTTT.

The chain employs TRBV27 and TRBJ2-5; tentative D call: TRBD2 (6 bases). The CDR3 contains 15 residues. V lost 4 bases and J 5 bases, leaving 17 bases between the germline ends. Germline CDR1 is MNHEY and CDR2 is SMNVEV (reference sequence). CDR3 in DNA: TGTGCCAGCAGTTCCCTCACCGGGGGTGGGGAGACCCAGTACTTC. This translates into CASSSLTGGGETQYF.

The DNA for the CDR3 is TGTGCCAGCAGTGAATATAGTTCCTACAATGAGCAGTTCTTC. Amino acids: CASSEYSSYNEQFF. The rearrangement joins TRBV2 to TRBJ2-1, with unresolved D. The CDR3 contains 14 residues. V shed 2 bases and J shed 1 base, with 6 bases lying between them. Germline lookup yields CDR1 SNHLY and CDR2 FYNNEI.

This clone was seen only once. The chain is built from TRBV6-5 and TRBJ2-7; TRBD1 aligns across 10 bases. The CDR3 is 14 residues long. Germline CDR1 is MNHEY and CDR2 is SVGAGI. Germline trimming cut 6 bases from V and 2 bases from J; bases unmatched to any gene: 4. This CDR3 reads CASRRQGAAYEQYF. As DNA, the CDR3 is TGTGCCAGCAGAAGACAGGGGGCAGCCTACGAGCAGTACTTC.

This chain uses TRBV28 with TRBJ2-6; no clear D gene. Trimming removed 5 bases from V and 4 bases from J, with 3 bases in between. Per germline, CDR1 MDHEN and CDR2 SYDVKM. This CDR3 is 12 amino acids long. The CDR3 DNA reads as TGTGCCAGCAGTAGGGGGGCCAACGTCCTGACTTTC. Its protein is CASSRGANVLTF. Combining the CDR3 with reference TRBV28 and TRBJ2-6 gives the whole variable domain DVKVTQSSRYLVKRTGEKVFLECVQDMDHENMFWYRQDPGLGLRLIYFSYDVKMKEKGDIPEGYSVSREKKERFSLILESASTNQTSMYLCASSRGANVLTFGAGSRLTVL.

V usage is TRBV30 and J usage is TRBJ1-2; TRBD1 might be the D (6 bases). V was pared by 4 bases and J by 6 bases, with 18 bases between. The CDR3 contains 14 residues. Per germline, CDR1 GTSNPN and CDR2 SVGIG (reference sequence). The CDR3 is CAWNAPYRDDGYTF. The DNA for the CDR3 is TGTGCCTGGAACGCACCCTACAGGGATGATGGCTACACCTTC.

This clone was counted once. CDR3 amino acids: CASSEQSGNQPQHF. As DNA, the CDR3 is TGCGCCAGCAGCGAGCAGAGCGGCAATCAGCCCCAGCATTTT. This chain joins TRBV5-1 and TRBJ1-5, with D unresolved. This CDR3 comprises 14 residues. Looked up from germline, CDR1 is SGHRS and CDR2 is YFSETQ. V lost 4 bases to trimming and J lost 2 bases, with 10 bases between them. The complete variable domain, with remaining parts taken from reference TRBV5-1 and TRBJ1-5, reads KAGVTQTPRYLIKTRGQQVTLSCSPISGHRSVSWYQQTPGQGLQFLFEYFSETQRNKGNFPGRFSGRQFSNSRSEMNVSTLELGDSALYLCASSEQSGNQPQHFGDGTRLSIL.

This clone was seen more than once but under ten times. The chain uses TRBV30 and TRBJ2-7; the D gene is possibly TRBD1 (6 bases). The germline gives CDR1 GTSNPN, CDR2 SVGIG (reference sequence). The CDR3 extends over 14 amino acids. Trimming cost V 4 bases and J 5 bases, with 18 bases left between them. CDR3 in amino acids: CAWTQGWPLHEQYF. CDR3 DNA: TGTGCCTGGACCCAGGGGTGGCCCCTTCACGAGCAGTACTTC.

V and J are TRBV29-1 and TRBJ2-3; D call uncertain. This CDR3 is built from 13 residues. The V gene lost 4 bases and the J gene lost 1 base, with 9 bases spanning the gap. The germline gives CDR1 SQVTM, CDR2 ANQGSEA. DNA of the CDR3: TGCAGCGTTGTGACTGGGCGCACAGATACGCAGTATTTT. Protein product: CSVVTGRTDTQYF.